Sequencing of this TCR beta chain was carried out in a study of regulatory T cells in long-lasting Graves disease. Study-wide background: Persistent Graves' disease denoted over 5 years of antithyroid drugs plus positive TSH receptor antibodies. Study-wide findings and caveats: There were preferences for TRBV28, TRBJ1-2 and TRBJ2-5 in persistent disease. More public clonotypes were shared by persistent patients (about 2,700) than by new patients (more than 950).

Only one count was recorded for this clonotype. The antigen is unknown. CDR3 regions were amplified by Arm-PCR using iRepertoire HTBI primers to build TCR beta libraries. Each CDR3 protein gets one entry after TCRdb re-called the multiplex PCR reads with MiXCR. The table has about 470,000 distinct CDR3 sequences, 20% to 25% seen once. CDR1 is SGHDT, CDR2 YYEEEE, per germline. The CDR3 has 16 residues. The V gene end was trimmed by 2 bases and the J gene end by 5 bases; junction bases not matched to a gene: 10. This sample's time point: persistent/refractory GD, antithyroid drugs over 5 years with positive TRAb. PBMC RNA was the source of the TCR library. An endocrinology department located in Xi'an, China, was where the patients came from.

This chain links TRBV5-6 with TRBJ1-1; 9 nucleotides agree with TRBD1. This sequence was found in a female donor with Graves disease. The sequenced sample was peripheral blood mononuclear cells (PBMCs), obtained when the disease was refractory, from a patient treated with antithyroid drugs. This CDR3 reads CASSFKPGQGRTEAFF. The CDR3, as DNA: TGTGCCAGCAGCTTCAAACCGGGACAGGGTCGTACTGAAGCTTTCTTT. Using reference TRBV5-6 and TRBJ1-1 for the parts outside the CDR3, the full variable domain is DAGVTQSPTHLIKTRGQQVTLRCSPKSGHDTVSWYQQALGQGPQFIFQYYEEEERQRGNFPDRFSGHQFPNYSSELNVNALLLGDSALYLCASSFKPGQGRTEAFFGQGTRLTVV.